What follows are 25 T cell receptor beta chains derived from one specimen sequenced in a study of post-analysis software for immune sequencing data. TCR beta libraries were prepared from cDNA with unique molecular identifiers. TCRdb recomputed calls from the PCR reads with MiXCR, one row per CDR3 protein. Of hundreds of thousands of distinct CDR3 sequences listed, roughly 27% are singletons. Study-level findings and limits: Five or six TRBV segments, TRBV5-6, TRBV5-1 and TRBV20-1 among them, were found more frequent in patients than controls.

The antigens these receptors bind are not known. The sequenced material came from blood. All receptors come from a girl aged 10 to 17 with multiple sclerosis.

This clonotype was picked up a small number of times. The rearrangement joins TRBV28 to TRBJ2-3; possibly TRBD2 for D (5 bases). This CDR3 region has 12 residues. V dropped 1 base and J dropped 10 bases, with 9 bases sitting between them. CDR1 is MDHEN, CDR2 SYDVKM, per germline. The CDR3 region is CASSLYRDAQYF. DNA for the CDR3: TGTGCCAGCAGTTTATATCGGGATGCGCAGTATTTT.

This clonotype was found a few times. The chain links TRBV6-1 to TRBJ2-1; possibly TRBD2 for D (6 bases). The germline V gene encodes CDR1 MNHNS and CDR2 SASEGT. V was shortened by 4 bases and J by 8 bases, with 12 bases between the two germline ends. The CDR3 totals 13 residues. The CDR3 loop is CASSVRAGDEQFF. In nucleotides, the CDR3 is TGTGCCAGCAGTGTTCGAGCGGGTGATGAGCAGTTCTTC.

This chain connects TRBV28 to TRBJ2-7; tentatively, D is TRBD1 (6 bases). Looked up from germline, CDR1 is MDHEN and CDR2 is SYDVKM. The germline V and J ends were trimmed by 6 bases and 4 bases, with 19 bases remaining between them. This CDR3 spans 15 amino acids. The CDR3: CASRTTGFDSYEQYF. The CDR3 DNA sequence: TGTGCCAGCAGAACTACAGGGTTTGACTCGTACGAGCAGTACTTC.

The rearrangement joins TRBV5-1 to TRBJ2-7, with D possibly called TRBD1 or TRBD2 (5 bases each). Trimming removed 5 bases from V and 2 bases from J, with 14 bases in between. Germline CDR1 is SGHRS and CDR2 is YFSETQ. The CDR3 spans 14 residues. The CDR3 reads CASRSRDGPYEQYF. The DNA of the CDR3 is TGCGCCAGCAGAAGCCGGGACGGTCCCTACGAGCAGTACTTC.

This clonotype was observed at least ten times. This chain uses TRBV5-1 with TRBJ2-7, with unresolved D. The germline gives CDR1 SGHRS, CDR2 YFSETQ. This CDR3 comprises 12 residues. Trimming removed 0 bases at V and 9 bases at J, with 10 bases between. CDR3 bases: TGCGCCAGCAGCTTGGAAGGGTTGGTGCAGTACTTC. Amino acid sequence: CASSLEGLVQYF.

A remark on this clonotype: A much larger clone differs from this one at a single base, so this may be a read error. The chain uses TRBV29-1 and TRBJ2-7; D perhaps matches TRBD1 (5 bases). TRBJ2-5 explains the end of the DNA better; the J call may be wrong. CDR3 length: 13 residues. CDR1 is SQVTM and CDR2 is ANQGSEA in the germline V gene. CDR3 residues: CSVCDRAQGTQYF. The CDR3 DNA sequence: TGCAGCGTTTGTGACAGAGCTCAAGGGACCCAGTACTTC.

The chain links TRBV7-9 to TRBJ1-6; possible D gene TRBD1, 6 bases. Germline CDR1 and CDR2: SEHNR and FQNEAQ (reference sequence). V shed 2 bases and J shed 9 bases, with 11 bases lying between them. The CDR3 is made up of 14 amino acids. The CDR3, as DNA: TGTGCCAGCAGCTTATGGCAGGGGACTTCACCCCTCCACTTT. It yields the protein CASSLWQGTSPLHF.

This clonotype was counted between two and nine times. This chain links TRBV20-1 with TRBJ2-5; TRBD2 aligns across 8 bases. The CDR3 length is 16 residues. Trimming at V came to 2 bases and at J to 2 bases, leaving 10 bases not matched to a gene. Looked up from germline, CDR1 is DFQATT and CDR2 is SNEGSKA (reference sequence). CDR3 in amino acids: CSARLPIAGRQETQYF. CDR3 coding DNA: TGCAGTGCTAGACTCCCGATAGCGGGAAGGCAAGAGACCCAGTACTTC.

This clonotype was detected a few times. This rearrangement joins TRBV6-2 or TRBV6-3 to TRBJ2-3; TRBD2 matches at 7 bases. Germline V gene lookup returns CDR1 MNHEY and CDR2 SVGEGT. The CDR3 consists of 17 residues. Trimming took 7 bases from V and 1 from J; bases not matched to a gene: 14. The CDR3 loop reads CASTQEAVAGRTDTQYF. The CDR3 DNA sequence: TGTGCCAGCACCCAAGAGGCTGTAGCGGGCCGCACAGATACGCAGTATTTT.

In this sample, this clonotype turned up many times. The CDR3 DNA is TGTGCCAGCAGTCCCTTCCGGGGGGGCACAGAGACCCAGTACTTC. Protein product: CASSPFRGGTETQYF. The rearrangement joins TRBV12-3 or TRBV12-4 to TRBJ2-5, with TRBD2 identical over 8 bases. The CDR3 has 15 amino acids. After removal of 5 bases from V and 4 bases from J, the junction contained 9 bases not matched to a gene.

The rearrangement links TRBV9 to TRBJ1-2, with 10 bases matching TRBD1. Germline CDR1 reads SGDLS; CDR2 reads YYNGEE. The V gene end was trimmed by 3 bases and the J gene end by 4 bases; junction bases not matched to a gene: 6. The CDR3 covers 15 residues. The CDR3 nucleotides are TGTGCCAGCAGCGGACCGGGACAGGGGATCTATGGCTACACCTTC. As protein: CASSGPGQGIYGYTF.

The chain recombines TRBV6-1 with TRBJ2-7; 7 nucleotides line up with TRBD1. There are 15 residues in the CDR3. CDR1 and CDR2 (germline): MNHNS, SASEGT. V was pared by 3 bases and J by 2 bases, with 7 bases of the junction left unmatched. The chain's CDR3 is CASSDWGQPTYEQYF. The CDR3 DNA follows: TGTGCCAGCAGTGACTGGGGACAGCCTACCTACGAGCAGTACTTC.

V and J are TRBV6-1 and TRBJ1-1, with 9 bases lining up with TRBD1. J lost 0 bases, V lost 3 bases, and 2 bases had no gene match. This CDR3 contains 15 residues. The germline CDR1 and CDR2 sequences are MNHNS and SASEGT. The chain's CDR3 is CASSEGTGMNTEAFF. The CDR3 DNA reads TGTGCCAGCAGTGAGGGGACAGGGATGAACACTGAAGCTTTCTTT.

This sequence joins TRBV10-3 and TRBJ1-2; D gene uncertain. Germline V gene sequence: CDR1 ENHRY, CDR2 SYGVKD. CDR3 size: 12 residues. Between the trimmed V and J ends, which lost 5 bases and 3 bases, there was a span of 7 bases. CDR3 in amino acids: CAISWADYGYTF. The CDR3 DNA reads as TGTGCCATCAGTTGGGCTGACTATGGCTACACCTTC.

This clonotype came up many times. The J gene is TRBJ2-3, the V gene TRBV10-3; no clear D. V dropped 2 bases and J dropped 5 bases, with 8 bases sitting between them. CDR1 ENHRY and CDR2 SYGVKD come from the germline V gene. CDR3 size: 13 residues. The CDR3 region has the DNA TGTGCCATCAGTGAGGGGTGGGAAGATACGCAGTATTTT. Translating gives CAISEGWEDTQYF.

This clonotype was found a few times. The rearrangement joins TRBV7-9 to TRBJ2-1; TRBD2 might be the D (5 bases). CDR3 length: 15 residues. The germline CDR1 and CDR2 sequences are SEHNR and FQNEAQ (reference sequence). V gave up 1 base and J gave up 8 bases, with 15 bases separating them. CDR3 nucleotide sequence: TGTGCCAGCAGCTTAGGGGGAGCGGCTAAGGATGAGCAGTTCTTC. This gives the protein CASSLGGAAKDEQFF.

The chain uses TRBV27 and TRBJ1-2; D is possibly TRBD1 (5 bases). The CDR3 sequence is 14 residues long. From germline, CDR1 is MNHEY and CDR2 SMNVEV (reference sequence). Trimming left V 5 bases short and J 8 bases short, with 18 bases between. In DNA, the CDR3 is TGTGCCAGCAGTCCTCGGGGGTACAGATGGGGCTACACCTTC. It encodes CASSPRGYRWGYTF.

The chain joins TRBV29-1 to TRBJ2-1, with D tentatively TRBD2 (5 bases). Trimming took 4 bases from V and 7 from J, leaving 14 bases between them. The germline CDR1 and CDR2 sequences are SQVTM and ANQGSEA. CDR3 size: 13 residues. This chain's CDR3 is CSVAGQTGNEQFF. The CDR3 coding sequence is TGCAGCGTTGCTGGCCAAACGGGGAATGAGCAGTTCTTC.

This clonotype was seen only a few times. Since a much larger clone is just one base distant, this may be a read error. CDR3 nucleotides: TGCGCCAGCAGTGAGTCTGGAGGGGGATACAATGAGCAGTACTTC. Protein: CASSESGGGYNEQYF. The J gene is TRBJ2-7, the V gene TRBV10-1, with D perhaps given as TRBD1 or TRBD2 (6 bases each). The CDR3 loop spans 15 amino acids. Deletions cut 0 bases from V and 7 bases from J, with 16 bases between. Germline lookup yields CDR1 WNHNN and CDR2 SYGVQD (reference sequence).

The chain couples TRBV24-1 to TRBJ2-1; D gene ambiguous. V was pared by 0 bases and J by 7 bases, with 12 bases between. Per the germline V gene, CDR1 is KGHDR and CDR2 is SFDVKD. The CDR3 sequence is 15 residues long. The CDR3 nucleotides are TGTGCCACCAGTGATTTGTGGTCGGAACTTAATGAGCAGTTCTTC. Protein sequence: CATSDLWSELNEQFF.

V and J are TRBV28 and TRBJ2-5, with 13 bases that match TRBD2. This CDR3 is 15 amino acids long. CDR1 and CDR2 from the germline V gene are MDHEN and SYDVKM. V was pared by 4 bases and J by 5 bases, with 4 bases of the junction left unmatched. The CDR3 spells CASSSGLAGVETQYF. CDR3 DNA sequence: TGTGCCAGCAGTTCCGGACTAGCGGGAGTGGAGACCCAGTACTTC. Combining the CDR3 with reference TRBV28 and TRBJ2-5 gives the whole variable domain DVKVTQSSRYLVKRTGEKVFLECVQDMDHENMFWYRQDPGLGLRLIYFSYDVKMKEKGDIPEGYSVSREKKERFSLILESASTNQTSMYLCASSSGLAGVETQYFGPGTRLLVL.

The table lists this clonotype with a few counts. The gene calls are TRBV4-3 and TRBJ2-5; 7 bases match TRBD2. The germline V gene has CDR1 LGHNA and CDR2 YSLEER. V was clipped by 0 bases and J by 7 bases; unmatched bases: 17. CDR3 length: 18 residues. Written as DNA, the CDR3 is TGCGCCAGCAGCCAAGATACCCCTGGACTAGGGCGCACAGGGACCCAGTACTTC. It encodes CASSQDTPGLGRTGTQYF.

This clonotype appeared a few times. CDR3 sequence (DNA): TGTGCCAGCAGTTACGGAATGGGGACAGGGGTATCCGAGCAGTACTTC. Protein: CASSYGMGTGVSEQYF. The rearrangement links TRBV6-6 to TRBJ2-5, with 10 bases aligning to TRBD1. Near its end, the DNA agrees better with TRBJ2-7, so the J call may be wrong. CDR1 is MNHNY, CDR2 SVGAGI, per germline (reference sequence). The CDR3 runs 16 residues.

V and J are TRBV4-1 and TRBJ2-2; tentative D call: TRBD1 (6 bases). Per the germline V gene, CDR1 is MGHRA and CDR2 is YSYEKL. V lost 4 bases, J lost 2 bases, and 14 bases lay in between. The CDR3 sequence is 16 residues long. DNA of the CDR3: TGCGCCAGCAGCCTCCGAGGGGGTGGTAACACCGGGGAGCTGTTTTTT. As protein: CASSLRGGGNTGELFF.

As concerns this clonotype: One junction end does not reproduce the germline sequence, and a read error may be involved. This chain links TRBV20-1 with TRBJ2-3; D remains unclear. Germline assignment: CDR1 DFQATT and CDR2 SNEGSKA (reference sequence). The CDR3 sequence is 12 residues long. This CDR3 is CSARSGTDAQYF. CDR3 DNA sequence: TGCAGTGCTAGGTCCGGCACAGATGCGCAGTATTTT.